This passage covers 25 T cell receptor beta chains from one sample sequenced in a study of T cell responses to AZD1222 COVID-19 vaccine. Using immunoSEQ multiplex PCR, the repertoire was profiled, and TCRdb retains in-frame clones only, with some absent. The sample lists about 97,000 clones; roughly 83% were seen once. The starting material was peripheral blood, obtained on day 0 of AZD1222 vaccination. These receptors came from an adult in good health.

This clone appeared once. The chain recombines TRBV19 with TRBJ2-5; D gene ambiguous. The germline V and J ends were trimmed by 3 bases and 4 bases, with 15 bases remaining between them. CDR1 is LNHDA, CDR2 SQIVND, per germline (reference sequence). CDR3 length: 15 amino acids. CDR3 nucleotides: TGTGCCAGTAGTATTGGTAGAGATCTTAGAGAGACCCAGTACTTC. Protein sequence: CASSIGRDLRETQYF.

The chain has TRBV18 and TRBJ1-4; the D gene is possibly TRBD1 (5 bases). V was pared by 4 bases and J by 4 bases, with 7 bases between. The CDR3 consists of 13 residues. The germline V gene encodes CDR1 KGHSH and CDR2 LQKENI. In nucleotides, the CDR3 is TGTGCCAGCTCACGAGACAGTAATGAAAAACTGTTTTTT. Residues: CASSRDSNEKLFF.

This sequence joins TRBV11-2 and TRBJ2-5, with 8 bases that match TRBD1. Germline V gene data show CDR1 as SGHAT and CDR2 as FQNNGV. J gave up 5 bases and V 3 bases, and 8 bases lay outside the gene matches. CDR3 length equals 15 residues. CDR3 residues: CASSFGAGGAETQYF. Written as DNA, the CDR3 is TGTGCCAGCAGCTTCGGGGCAGGGGGCGCGGAGACCCAGTACTTC.

The V gene is TRBV6-6, the J gene TRBJ2-3; 10 bases are a match to TRBD2. CDR1 and CDR2 (germline): MNHNY, SVGAGI (reference sequence). Trimming took 4 bases from V and 0 from J; bases not matched to a gene: 4. The CDR3 has 16 residues. CDR3 DNA: TGTGCCAGCAGTTCCCGGACTAGCGGTAGCACAGATACGCAGTATTTT. This codes for CASSSRTSGSTDTQYF.

This chain joins TRBV27 and TRBJ2-3; D might be TRBD2 (6 bases). Germline V lookup: CDR1 MNHEY, CDR2 SMNVEV (reference sequence). The CDR3 totals 16 residues. The V end was cut by 8 bases, the J end by 3 bases, with 21 bases between. The CDR3 here is CASRLGRGTRTDTQYF. CDR3 DNA: TGTGCCAGCCGCCTCGGCCGGGGGACTCGAACAGATACGCAGTATTTT.

The V gene is TRBV27, the J gene TRBJ1-1; D possibly corresponds to TRBD1 (5 bases). CDR1 is MNHEY and CDR2 is SMNVEV in the germline V gene (reference sequence). The CDR3 length is 15 residues. V dropped 5 bases and J dropped 3 bases, with 16 bases sitting between them. CDR3 residues: CASSHKGDSYTEAFF. Here the CDR3 DNA reads TGTGCCAGCAGTCATAAAGGTGACAGCTACACTGAAGCTTTCTTT.

The rearrangement links TRBV5-8 to TRBJ1-2; TRBD1 might be the D (6 bases). Trimming removed 4 bases from V and 6 bases from J, with 13 bases in between. The V gene's germline CDR1 is SGHTS and CDR2 YDEGEE. The CDR3 contains 13 residues. In DNA form, the CDR3 reads TGTGCCAGCAGCCGACAGGCTAAGCATGGCTACACCTTC. Translation gives CASSRQAKHGYTF.

CDR3 sequence reads: CASSSPGTGRYGYTF. The CDR3 coding sequence is TGTGCCAGCAGCTCCCCCGGGACAGGGCGCTATGGCTACACCTTC. This chain connects TRBV5-6 to TRBJ1-2; 9 nucleotides line up with TRBD1. This CDR3 spans 15 amino acids. Trimming cost V 3 bases and J 4 bases; bases outside gene matches: 7. Germline V gene lookup returns CDR1 SGHDT and CDR2 YYEEEE. The entire variable domain, with the rest obtained from reference TRBV5-6 and TRBJ1-2, is as follows: DAGVTQSPTHLIKTRGQQVTLRCSPKSGHDTVSWYQQALGQGPQFIFQYYEEEERQRGNFPDRFSGHQFPNYSSELNVNALLLGDSALYLCASSSPGTGRYGYTFGSGTRLTVV.

The V gene is TRBV28, the J gene TRBJ2-1; D not resolved. Trimming stripped 5 bases from V and 5 bases from J, with 4 bases between. Germline CDR1 reads MDHEN; CDR2 reads SYDVKM. The length of the CDR3 is 11 residues. The CDR3 coding sequence is TGTGCCAGCAGTATTAACAATGAGCAGTTCTTC. This gives the protein CASSINNEQFF.

The V call is TRBV11-2, the J call TRBJ2-2; 8 bases line up with TRBD1. The CDR3 extends over 14 amino acids. Germline V gene sequence: CDR1 SGHAT, CDR2 FQNNGV. V lost 3 bases and J lost 5; bases outside the gene matches: 2. CDR3 bases: TGTGCCAGCAGCTTGAACAGGGGGACCGGGGAGCTGTTTTTT. Amino acid sequence: CASSLNRGTGELFF.

This sequence joins TRBV13 and TRBJ1-2; D possibly corresponds to TRBD1 (6 bases). The CDR3 length is 14 residues. Germline lookup yields CDR1 PRHDT and CDR2 FYEKMQ (reference sequence). Trimming cost V 1 base and J 2 bases, with 8 bases left between them. For the CDR3, the DNA is TGTGCCAGCAGCTTAGCCCAGGGGAACTATGGCTACACCTTC. Amino acids: CASSLAQGNYGYTF. The full variable domain, with the rest looked up from reference TRBV13 and TRBJ1-2, is AAGVIQSPRHLIKEKRETATLKCYPIPRHDTVYWYQQGPGQDPQFLISFYEKMQSDKGSIPDRFSAQQFSDYHSELNMSSLELGDSALYFCASSLAQGNYGYTFGSGTRLTVV.

In DNA, the CDR3 is TGTGCCAGCTCTCAAGACAGCAACACTGAAGCTTTCTTT. Protein product: CASSQDSNTEAFF. This chain links TRBV18 with TRBJ1-1; the D gene is possibly TRBD1 (5 bases). Germline V gene lookup returns CDR1 KGHSH and CDR2 LQKENI. This CDR3 spans 13 amino acids. V was pared by 6 bases and J by 2 bases, with 10 bases between.

This clone was seen just once. J is TRBJ1-4 and V is TRBV7-2; 8 bases agree with TRBD1. The germline V gene encodes CDR1 SGHTA and CDR2 FQGNSA. The ends lost 4 bases at V and 8 bases at J; junction bases unmatched: 9. CDR3 length: 15 residues. In DNA, the CDR3 is TGTGCCAGCAGCTCACAGGACAGGGTGGGAGAAAAACTGTTTTTT. Translation gives CASSSQDRVGEKLFF.

The rearrangement links TRBV19 to TRBJ1-4; 9 nucleotides agree with TRBD1. The CDR3 consists of 15 residues. V lost 9 bases and J lost 2; bases outside the gene matches: 7. Per the germline V gene, CDR1 is LNHDA and CDR2 is SQIVND (reference sequence). DNA of the CDR3: TGTGCCAGCCGGGACAGGGAGTGGACTAATGAAAAACTGTTTTTT. Amino acid sequence: CASRDREWTNEKLFF.

This chain links TRBV5-4 with TRBJ1-2, with D perhaps TRBD1 (5 bases). Germline V gene sequence: CDR1 SGHNT, CDR2 YYREEE (reference sequence). The CDR3 sequence is 14 residues long. V lost 0 bases, J lost 8 bases, and 14 bases lay in between. The CDR3 region is CASSLVVGTGGYTF. The CDR3 nucleotides are TGTGCCAGCAGCTTGGTGGTGGGGACGGGCGGCTACACCTTC. Supplemented by reference TRBV5-4 and TRBJ1-2, the full variable domain reads ETGVTQSPTHLIKTRGQQVTLRCSSQSGHNTVSWYQQALGQGPQFIFQYYREEENGRGNFPPRFSGLQFPNYSSELNVNALELDDSALYLCASSLVVGTGGYTFGSGTRLTVV.

The V call is TRBV7-2, the J call TRBJ2-7; tentative D call: TRBD1 (6 bases). There are 13 residues in the CDR3. Germline V gives CDR1 SGHTA, CDR2 FQGNSA. With 2 bases removed from V and 5 bases from J, the gap between germline ends came to 10 bases. This CDR3 reads CASSLRQGNEQYF. CDR3 sequence (DNA): TGTGCCAGCAGCTTACGGCAGGGGAACGAGCAGTACTTC. The variable domain in full, completed from reference TRBV7-2 and TRBJ2-7, reads GAGVSQSPSNKVTEKGKDVELRCDPISGHTALYWYRQSLGQGLEFLIYFQGNSAPDKSGLPSDRFSAERTGGSVSTLTIQRTQQEDSAVYLCASSLRQGNEQYFGPGTRLTVT.

The V and J genes are TRBV12-5 and TRBJ2-3; tentatively, D is TRBD2 (6 bases). Germline CDR1 and CDR2: LGHNT and FRNRAP. This CDR3 region has 16 residues. Trimming pared 1 base from V and 0 bases from J, leaving 11 bases between. The CDR3 region is CASGLGASESTDTQYF. Written as DNA, the CDR3 is TGTGCTAGTGGTTTGGGAGCTAGCGAAAGCACAGATACGCAGTATTTT.

The chain employs TRBV12-3 or TRBV12-4 and TRBJ1-1, with D possibly matching TRBD1 (6 bases). CDR3 size: 13 residues. V was clipped by 8 bases and J by 6 bases, with 16 bases between them. The CDR3 reads CASSQDRTAEAFF. The CDR3 DNA follows: TGTGCCAGCTCTCAGGACAGAACTGCTGAAGCTTTCTTT.

The chain is built from TRBV11-2 and TRBJ1-1; 9 nucleotides align to TRBD1. V dropped 0 bases and J dropped 4; count of bases not matched to a gene: 3. The CDR3 is made up of 15 amino acids. Germline V CDR1 and CDR2: SGHAT, FQNNGV. CDR3 DNA sequence: TGTGCCAGCAGCTTAGAGCCGACAGGGGGCACTGAAGCTTTCTTT. Protein: CASSLEPTGGTEAFF.

The chain carries TRBV5-5 and TRBJ1-2, with D hard to call. The V gene lost 4 bases and the J gene lost 8 bases, with 15 bases spanning the gap. Germline V gene lookup returns CDR1 SGHKS and CDR2 YYEKEE (reference sequence). CDR3 length equals 13 residues. CDR3 region: CASSPGRARGYTF. The CDR3 DNA reads as TGTGCCAGCAGCCCGGGGAGGGCGCGGGGCTACACCTTC.

This clone was counted a few times. This sequence joins TRBV4-3 and TRBJ2-1; 9 nucleotides line up with TRBD1. The trim removed 1 base at V and 8 bases at J, leaving 6 bases unmatched. This CDR3 spans 15 amino acids. Germline CDR1 reads LGHNA; CDR2 reads YSLEER. The CDR3 is CASSQGGGQGYEQFF. The CDR3 DNA sequence: TGCGCCAGCAGCCAAGGGGGGGGACAGGGCTATGAGCAGTTCTTC.

V usage is TRBV3-1 (or the pseudogene TRBV3-2) and J usage is TRBJ2-1; 7 bases fit TRBD2. Germline-derived CDR1 and CDR2 are LGHDT and YNNKEL (reference sequence). The CDR3 covers 16 residues. J lost 6 bases, V lost 4 bases, and 12 bases had no gene match. The CDR3 protein is CASSLAGRTDGNEQFF. In DNA, the CDR3 is TGTGCCAGCAGCCTCGCCGGGAGGACGGACGGCAATGAGCAGTTCTTC.

This sequence joins TRBV5-6 and TRBJ2-2; 7 bases are shared with TRBD2. V lost 6 bases and J lost 2; bases outside the gene matches: 13. Per germline, CDR1 SGHDT and CDR2 YYEEEE. The CDR3 sequence is 17 residues long. The chain's CDR3 is CASTTLGRGINTGELFF. CDR3 bases: TGTGCCAGCACCACTTTGGGGCGGGGGATCAACACCGGGGAGCTGTTTTTT.

This sequence joins TRBV3-1 (or the pseudogene TRBV3-2) and TRBJ2-2; D unclear. The CDR3 contains 13 residues. Germline V gives CDR1 LGHDT, CDR2 YNNKEL (reference sequence). Trimming pared 4 bases from V and 0 bases from J, leaving 3 bases between. CDR3 sequence (DNA): TGTGCCAGCAGCCGAACGAACACCGGGGAGCTGTTTTTT. This translates into CASSRTNTGELFF.

The chain has TRBV2 and TRBJ1-4; D not resolved. The CDR3 has 10 amino acids. V was shortened by 3 bases and J by 10 bases, with 3 bases between the two germline ends. Germline CDR1 SNHLY, CDR2 FYNNEI. The DNA of the CDR3 is TGTGCCAGCAGTGACCGAAAACTGTTTTTT. This codes for CASSDRKLFF.